This TCR beta chain was sequenced for a study of low-dose radiotherapy and immunotherapy resistance in tumors. Priming of first-strand cDNA relied on TRAV- and TRBV-specific primers (covering alpha and beta chains). The authors amplified TCRs for 20 PCR cycles with a constant-region primer and a V-primer adapter. TCRdb redid the calling of the reads with MiXCR, one entry per CDR3 protein. The sample carries around 9,000 distinct CDR3 sequences, around 75% recorded once. V lost 0 bases, J lost 1 base, and 5 bases stayed unmatched. This CDR3 is built from 18 residues. Germline assignment: CDR1 MGHRA and CDR2 YSYEKL. This clonotype was seen a single time.

The chain is built from TRBV4-1 and TRBJ2-6; TRBD1 agrees at 8 bases. This clonotype was obtained from a human donor with advanced metastatic prostate, ovarian, gallbladder or colorectal cancer (not recorded which). This table probably holds off-target reads from a library built for another chain. CDR3 nucleotides: TGCGCCAGCAGCCAAGACCTGGGGACAGGATCTGGGGCCAACGTCCTGACTTTC. Amino acids: CASSQDLGTGSGANVLTF.